Below are 16 T cell receptor beta chains sequenced from a single sample in a study of cytomegalovirus exposure and HLA in healthy donors. The PCR made use of 60 Vbeta and 13 Jbeta primers. Here immunoSEQ multiplex PCR was the method, and the copy in TCRdb shows in-frame clones only, minus some. The sample has 150,000 or so clones; about 72% are singletons. Sequencing input: PBMCs. The receptors shown here come from a human donor in good health.

The gene calls are TRBV7-2 and TRBJ2-7; TRBD1 aligns across 8 bases. Trimming removed 7 bases from V and 3 bases from J; junction bases left unmatched: 8. Germline lookup yields CDR1 SGHTA and CDR2 FQGNSA. This CDR3 has 14 residues. In DNA form, the CDR3 reads TGTGCCAGCACTAAGGACAGGGCGTACTACGAGCAGTACTTC. This translates into CASTKDRAYYEQYF.

The chain couples TRBV28 to TRBJ1-6, with D possibly matching TRBD1 (6 bases). Germline-derived CDR1 and CDR2 are MDHEN and SYDVKM. The CDR3 sequence is 14 residues long. V lost 3 bases to trimming and J lost 7 bases, with 10 bases between them. CDR3 protein: CASSFRGINSPLHF. The CDR3 nucleotides read TGTGCCAGCAGTTTCAGGGGTATCAATTCACCCCTCCACTTT.

The chain employs TRBV7-8 and TRBJ1-5; a weak D match, TRBD1 (6 bases). Trimming pared 4 bases from V and 6 bases from J, leaving 16 bases between. Germline-derived CDR1 and CDR2 are SGHVS and FQNEAQ. The CDR3 has 15 residues. The CDR3 bases are TGTGCCAGCAGCTCGAATACAGGGATAGGTCAGCCCCAGCATTTT. This gives the protein CASSSNTGIGQPQHF. The full variable domain, its missing parts supplied by reference TRBV7-8 and TRBJ1-5, is GAGVSQSPRYKVAKRGQDVALRCDPISGHVSLFWYQQALGQGPEFLTYFQNEAQLDKSGLPSDRFFAERPEGSVSTLKIQRTQQEDSAVYLCASSSNTGIGQPQHFGDGTRLSIL.

A word on this clone: Other DNA sequences of this sample code for an identical CDR3. The chain is built from TRBV5-1 and TRBJ1-2; 11 bases line up with TRBD1. The CDR3 length is 15 residues. In germline, CDR1 is SGHRS, CDR2 YFSETQ. V dropped 0 bases and J dropped 4; count of bases not matched to a gene: 2. The CDR3 here is CASSLEGQGAYGYTF. The CDR3, as DNA: TGCGCCAGCAGCTTGGAAGGACAGGGGGCCTATGGCTACACCTTC.

The rearrangement links TRBV12-5 to TRBJ1-2, with D maybe TRBD1 (5 bases). This CDR3 is 13 amino acids long. Germline CDR1 and CDR2: LGHNT and FRNRAP. V was pared by 10 bases and J by 9 bases, with 21 bases between. CDR3 region: CATSSLRGGSYTF. CDR3 bases: TGTGCTACGTCGAGCCTTCGGGGGGGTAGCTACACCTTC. Filled out from reference TRBV12-5 and TRBJ1-2, the complete variable domain reads DARVTQTPRHKVTEMGQEVTMRCQPILGHNTVFWYRQTMMQGLELLAYFRNRAPLDDSGMPKDRFSAEMPDATLATLKIQPSEPRDSAVYFCATSSLRGGSYTFGSGTRLTVV.

The V and J genes are TRBV2 and TRBJ2-5; D perhaps matches TRBD1 (6 bases). CDR3 length: 13 amino acids. Trimming left V 11 bases short and J 5 bases short, with 18 bases between. CDR1 and CDR2 (germline): SNHLY, FYNNEI. For the CDR3, the DNA is TGTGCCGTCAGGGGCGTCAACGGGGAGACCCAGTACTTC. It translates to CAVRGVNGETQYF.

The DNA for the CDR3 is TGTGCCAGCAGCCACATCCAGGGGCGCGAAAGAATCTACACTGAAGCTTTCTTT. Its translation: CASSHIQGRERIYTEAFF. The chain is built from TRBV4-2 and TRBJ1-1, with D possibly being TRBD1 (6 bases). Germline V gene sequence: CDR1 LGHNA, CDR2 YNFKEQ. This CDR3 spans 18 amino acids. The V end lost 3 bases, the J end lost 3 bases, and 23 bases lay between the germline ends.

This clone was observed a handful of times. V gene TRBV10-3 combines with J gene TRBJ2-3, with 10 nucleotides matching TRBD2. J was trimmed by 2 bases and V by 0 bases; bases with no gene match: 8. Germline assignment: CDR1 ENHRY and CDR2 SYGVKD. The CDR3 spans 18 residues. The CDR3 spells CAISESNHLAGVTDTQYF. For the CDR3, the DNA is TGTGCCATCAGTGAGTCGAATCATCTAGCGGGGGTCACAGATACGCAGTATTTT.

The chain joins TRBV5-1 to TRBJ1-6; TRBD1 aligns across 8 bases. The length of the CDR3 is 14 residues. V trimming: 4 bases; J trimming: 7 bases; junction bases outside the gene matches: 4. Germline CDR1 and CDR2: SGHRS and YFSETQ. In DNA form, the CDR3 reads TGCGCCAGCAGCCCGGGGACAGGCAATTCACCCCTCCACTTT. Residues: CASSPGTGNSPLHF.

The rearrangement links TRBV7-6 to TRBJ2-5; 9 bases fit TRBD2. With the DNA end fitting TRBJ2-7 better, the J assignment may be wrong. Germline CDR1 reads SGHVS; CDR2 reads FNYEAQ. This CDR3 is 16 amino acids long. CDR3 sequence (DNA): TGTGCCAGCAGCTTAGGGCCAGCGGGGGGCCCCTACGAGCAGTACTTC. It is translated as CASSLGPAGGPYEQYF.

In this sample, this clone turned up once. The J gene is TRBJ2-7, the V gene TRBV7-6; 10 bases match TRBD1. This CDR3 has 15 amino acids. Germline values: CDR1 SGHVS, CDR2 FNYEAQ. V shed 5 bases and J 2 bases; nucleotides not matched to a gene: 6. DNA for the CDR3: TGTGCCAGCAGCCATCCGGGACAGGGGACCTACGAGCAGTACTTC. It encodes CASSHPGQGTYEQYF.

This chain joins TRBV5-1 and TRBJ2-3, with TRBD2 matching over 9 bases. Looked up from germline, CDR1 is SGHRS and CDR2 is YFSETQ. V was clipped by 2 bases and J by 5 bases; unmatched bases: 9. The CDR3 totals 16 residues. The CDR3 reads CASSLGSGGPQDTQYF. The CDR3 DNA sequence: TGCGCCAGCAGCTTAGGGAGCGGGGGGCCCCAAGATACGCAGTATTTT.

The chain has TRBV19 and TRBJ2-7; TRBD1 agrees at 8 bases. CDR1 is LNHDA and CDR2 is SQIVND in the germline V gene (reference sequence). The length of the CDR3 is 13 residues. J lost 7 bases, V lost 10 bases, and 12 bases had no gene match. The CDR3 DNA follows: TGTGCCACTACGGGACAGGCAACTTGGGAGCAGTACTTC. Translated: CATTGQATWEQYF. Based on the CDR3 plus reference TRBV19 and TRBJ2-7, the full variable domain is DGGITQSPKYLFRKEGQNVTLSCEQNLNHDAMYWYRQDPGQGLRLIYYSQIVNDFQKGDIAEGYSVSREKKESFPLTVTSAQKNPTAFYLCATTGQATWEQYFGPGTRLTVT.

V and J are TRBV9 and TRBJ2-7, with TRBD1 matching 7 bases. The germline V gene encodes CDR1 SGDLS and CDR2 YYNGEE. This CDR3 comprises 13 residues. V shed 7 bases, J shed 1 base, and the junction held 5 bases outside the gene matches. The CDR3 DNA reads as TGTGCCAGCGGAACAGGGGTATCCTACGAGCAGTACTTC. Amino acids: CASGTGVSYEQYF.

The chain is built from TRBV7-2 and TRBJ2-5, with D maybe TRBD1 (5 bases). The CDR3 totals 13 residues. Germline V gene lookup returns CDR1 SGHTA and CDR2 FQGNSA. Trimming left V 2 bases short and J 7 bases short, with 11 bases between. This CDR3 reads CASSLTGFRTQYF. CDR3 DNA sequence: TGTGCCAGCAGCTTAACAGGTTTTCGGACCCAGTACTTC.

A few counts support this clone. This sequence joins TRBV6-5 and TRBJ2-7, with TRBD2 matching over 10 bases. The V gene end was trimmed by 5 bases and the J gene end by 6 bases; junction bases not matched to a gene: 10. This CDR3 has 15 residues. Germline V gives CDR1 MNHEY, CDR2 SVGAGI. The CDR3 DNA sequence: TGTGCCAGCAGTAACCTCCTAGCGGGGGCTCTCGAGCAGTACTTC. Its translation: CASSNLLAGALEQYF.